This is a list of T cell receptor beta chains from one sample in a study of PD-1 blockade in classical Hodgkin lymphoma. Clones were read by immunoSEQ multiplex PCR, and TCRdb kept only the in-frame ones, dropping some. The sample includes more than 25,000 clones, roughly 88% of them seen just once. The sequencing used CD8+ T cells from blood, collected at baseline. These receptors all come from a human donor with classical Hodgkin lymphoma. Each CDR3 is given with its conserved first and last residue. The D gene is left open where the match is weak. For some rows the clone size is stated as once, few or many, or as a class when expanded; others skip it.

d_call: .
v_call: TRBV11-2
j_call: TRBJ1-2
clone_size: once
cdr3_aa: CASSSAQTVYGYTF
cdr3_nt: TGTGCCAGCAGCTCAGCCCAGACCGTCTATGGCTACACCTTC

d_call: .
v_call: TRBV5-1
j_call: TRBJ2-7
clone_size: .
cdr3_aa: CASSFVDRISYEQYF
cdr3_nt: TGCGCCAGCAGCTTCGTCGACAGGATCTCCTACGAGCAGTACTTC

d_call: .
v_call: TRBV10-3
j_call: TRBJ2-7
clone_size: .
cdr3_aa: CAITSGAYEQYF
cdr3_nt: TGTGCCATCACCTCCGGGGCTTACGAGCAGTACTTC

d_call: .
v_call: TRBV9
j_call: TRBJ1-1
clone_size: once
cdr3_aa: CASSVEGGEWAEAFF
cdr3_nt: TGTGCCAGCAGCGTAGAAGGTGGGGAATGGGCTGAAGCTTTCTTT

d_call: TRBD2
v_call: TRBV7-2
j_call: TRBJ2-3
clone_size: .
cdr3_aa: CASSFKTSGPDTQYF
cdr3_nt: TGTGCCAGCAGCTTCAAGACTAGCGGGCCAGATACGCAGTATTTT

d_call: .
v_call: TRBV29-1
j_call: TRBJ2-7
clone_size: .
cdr3_aa: CSVGVGGDIYEQYF
cdr3_nt: TGCAGCGTTGGAGTCGGGGGAGACATCTACGAGCAGTACTTC

d_call: TRBD1
v_call: TRBV4-1
j_call: TRBJ1-1
clone_size: .
cdr3_aa: CASSLRTGPGTEAFF
cdr3_nt: TGCGCCAGCAGCTTACGGACAGGGCCGGGCACTGAAGCTTTCTTT

d_call: TRBD1
v_call: TRBV29-1
j_call: TRBJ2-2
clone_size: once
cdr3_aa: CSAPGTGATGELFF
cdr3_nt: TGCAGCGCTCCTGGGACAGGAGCCACCGGGGAGCTGTTTTTT

d_call: .
v_call: TRBV27
j_call: TRBJ2-7
clone_size: .
cdr3_aa: CASSSMGGGYYEQYF
cdr3_nt: TGTGCCAGCAGCTCAATGGGGGGCGGCTACTACGAGCAGTACTTC

d_call: .
v_call: TRBV6-1
j_call: TRBJ2-7
clone_size: once
cdr3_aa: CASSDVSYEQYF
cdr3_nt: TGTGCCAGCAGTGACGTGTCCTACGAGCAGTACTTC

d_call: .
v_call: TRBV5-6
j_call: TRBJ2-5
clone_size: .
cdr3_aa: CASSLPFSAGGTQYF
cdr3_nt: TGTGCCAGCAGCTTACCCTTCTCCGCTGGGGGGACCCAGTACTTC

d_call: .
v_call: TRBV7-2
j_call: TRBJ1-5
clone_size: .
cdr3_aa: CASSLGGIQPQHF
cdr3_nt: TGTGCCAGCAGCTTAGGGGGTATCCAGCCCCAGCATTTT

d_call: TRBD1
v_call: TRBV27
j_call: TRBJ2-7
clone_size: .
cdr3_aa: CASSLGSGGRYEQYF
cdr3_nt: TGTGCCAGCAGTTTAGGGTCAGGGGGCAGGTACGAGCAGTACTTC

d_call: TRBD2
v_call: TRBV10-1
j_call: TRBJ2-1
clone_size: .
cdr3_aa: CASSEISGASYNEQFF
cdr3_nt: TGCGCCAGCAGTGAGATCAGCGGGGCTTCCTACAATGAGCAGTTCTTC

d_call: .
v_call: TRBV15
j_call: TRBJ1-3
clone_size: .
cdr3_aa: CATSAGAGNTIYF
cdr3_nt: TGTGCCACCAGTGCTGGGGCTGGAAACACCATATATTTT